The 17 T cell receptor beta chains presented below share a single source sample, sequenced in a study of T cell responses to AZD1222 COVID-19 vaccine. Generated by immunoSEQ multiplex PCR, the TCRdb table keeps only in-frame clones and is missing some. This sample carries more than 150,000 clones, under 95% of them seen once, and the ten largest clones take 1.6%. The material was peripheral blood, obtained 28 days after the second AZD1222 dose. The receptors stem from an adult who received the AZD1222 COVID-19 vaccine.

V is TRBV9 and J is TRBJ2-2; D not certain. Looked up from germline, CDR1 is SGDLS and CDR2 is YYNGEE. V dropped 0 bases and J dropped 5 bases, with 14 bases sitting between them. This CDR3 has 16 residues. The CDR3 is CASSVVASGTTGELFF. The CDR3 DNA follows: TGTGCCAGCAGCGTAGTTGCGTCAGGCACTACCGGGGAGCTGTTTTTT. Drawing the rest from reference TRBV9 and TRBJ2-2, the complete variable domain is DSGVTQTPKHLITATGQRVTLRCSPRSGDLSVYWYQQSLDQGLQFLIQYYNGEERAKGNILERFSAQQFPDLHSELNLSSLELGDSALYFCASSVVASGTTGELFFGEGSRLTVL.

The chain joins TRBV24-1 to TRBJ1-2; maybe TRBD1 (5 bases). Germline values: CDR1 KGHDR, CDR2 SFDVKD. CDR3 length: 14 residues. The V gene lost 4 bases and the J gene lost 2 bases, with 10 bases spanning the gap. The CDR3 here is CATSDPGRNYGYTF. CDR3 nucleotide sequence: TGTGCCACCAGTGACCCGGGACGGAACTATGGCTACACCTTC.

V usage is TRBV7-9 and J usage is TRBJ1-4, with D perhaps matching TRBD1 (6 bases). V was pared by 2 bases and J by 6 bases, with 10 bases between. This CDR3 has 14 amino acids. Germline assignment: CDR1 SEHNR and CDR2 FQNEAQ (reference sequence). CDR3 region: CASSLNRDDEKLFF. The CDR3, as DNA: TGTGCCAGCAGCTTAAACAGGGATGATGAAAAACTGTTTTTT.

Notes on this clone: The same CDR3 also results from other DNA sequences found in this sample. This chain connects TRBV7-2 to TRBJ1-3, with D possibly matching TRBD1 (5 bases). Per the germline V gene, CDR1 is SGHTA and CDR2 is FQGNSA. CDR3 length: 15 amino acids. The germline V and J ends were trimmed by 1 base and 4 bases, with 11 bases remaining between them. The CDR3 sequence: CASSLEVAGGNTIYF. Here the CDR3 DNA reads TGTGCCAGCAGCTTAGAGGTGGCAGGGGGAAACACCATATATTTT.

With respect to this clone: One junction end does not reproduce the germline sequence, and a read error may be involved. The rearrangement links TRBV19 to TRBJ1-2; no clear D gene. This CDR3 region has 14 residues. Per germline, CDR1 LNHDA and CDR2 SQIVND (reference sequence). CDR3 DNA: TGTGCCAGTAGTATATGGGGTGCAGACTACGGCTACACCTTC. Its protein product is CASSIWGADYGYTF.

The chain uses TRBV19 and TRBJ2-1; 8 bases are a match to TRBD2. Germline CDR1 is LNHDA and CDR2 is SQIVND (reference sequence). The CDR3 is 13 residues long. After removal of 3 bases from V and 8 bases from J, the junction contained 3 bases not matched to a gene. Here the CDR3 reads CASSMTSVHEQFF. DNA for the CDR3: TGTGCCAGTAGTATGACTAGCGTGCATGAGCAGTTCTTC. Looking up the rest from reference TRBV19 and TRBJ2-1 gives the full variable domain: DGGITQSPKYLFRKEGQNVTLSCEQNLNHDAMYWYRQDPGQGLRLIYYSQIVNDFQKGDIAEGYSVSREKKESFPLTVTSAQKNPTAFYLCASSMTSVHEQFFGPGTRLTVL.

The chain joins TRBV7-2 to TRBJ1-6; D not resolved. Germline V gene data show CDR1 as SGHTA and CDR2 as FQGNSA. There are 13 residues in the CDR3. V lost 11 bases to trimming and J lost 7 bases, with 15 bases between them. The CDR3 bases are TGTGCCTCTTATAGGGCCCGGAATTCACCCCTCCACTTT. Residues: CASYRARNSPLHF.

The chain employs TRBV30 and TRBJ2-2; D may be TRBD1 or TRBD2 (5 bases each). Germline CDR1 is GTSNPN and CDR2 is SVGIG (reference sequence). This CDR3 comprises 12 residues. Trimming removed 2 bases from V and 6 bases from J, with 7 bases in between. The CDR3 reads CAWSPGPGELFF. The DNA for the CDR3 is TGTGCCTGGAGTCCGGGACCCGGGGAGCTGTTTTTT.

V usage is TRBV19 and J usage is TRBJ1-1; no reliable D call. Trimming left V 5 bases short and J 1 base short, with 8 bases between. CDR3 size: 13 residues. The V gene's germline CDR1 is LNHDA and CDR2 SQIVND (reference sequence). CDR3 DNA: TGTGCCAGTAGTGCGACAAGGAACACTGAAGCTTTCTTT. Translation gives CASSATRNTEAFF.

This chain joins TRBV6-1 and TRBJ2-5; D is possibly TRBD1 or TRBD2 (6 bases each). CDR1 and CDR2 from the germline V gene are MNHNS and SASEGT. V gave up 4 bases and J gave up 2 bases, with 17 bases separating them. CDR3 length: 16 residues. The CDR3 DNA reads TGTGCCAGCAGTGGGTGGTTGGGGGGCGGACAAGAGACCCAGTACTTC. This codes for CASSGWLGGGQETQYF.

The rearrangement joins TRBV5-1 to TRBJ2-5, with 7 bases aligning to TRBD1. The CDR3 has 16 amino acids. Germline V gene lookup returns CDR1 SGHRS and CDR2 YFSETQ. After removal of 4 bases from V and 3 bases from J, the junction contained 12 bases not matched to a gene. The CDR3 is CASSPRIRTGKETQYF. The DNA for the CDR3 is TGCGCCAGCAGCCCCCGGATTAGGACAGGTAAAGAGACCCAGTACTTC. Drawing the rest from reference TRBV5-1 and TRBJ2-5, the complete variable domain is KAGVTQTPRYLIKTRGQQVTLSCSPISGHRSVSWYQQTPGQGLQFLFEYFSETQRNKGNFPGRFSGRQFSNSRSEMNVSTLELGDSALYLCASSPRIRTGKETQYFGPGTRLLVL.

The rearrangement uses TRBV28 and TRBJ2-1; D call uncertain. This CDR3 spans 13 amino acids. Germline loops: CDR1 MDHEN, CDR2 SYDVKM. Trimming removed 8 bases at V and 9 bases at J, with 17 bases between. Here the CDR3 reads CASRRKGLSEQFF. CDR3 nucleotide sequence: TGTGCCAGCCGACGGAAGGGATTGAGTGAGCAGTTCTTC. The complete variable domain, with remaining parts taken from reference TRBV28 and TRBJ2-1, reads DVKVTQSSRYLVKRTGEKVFLECVQDMDHENMFWYRQDPGLGLRLIYFSYDVKMKEKGDIPEGYSVSREKKERFSLILESASTNQTSMYLCASRRKGLSEQFFGPGTRLTVL.

The rearrangement joins TRBV20-1 to TRBJ1-5; possibly TRBD1 for D (6 bases). V was shortened by 3 bases and J by 3 bases, with 18 bases between the two germline ends. There are 16 residues in the CDR3. Germline V CDR1 and CDR2: DFQATT, SNEGSKA (reference sequence). The CDR3 bases are TGCAGTGCTAGTTCCCTACCCGGGACAAACAATCAGCCCCAGCATTTT. This sequence encodes CSASSLPGTNNQPQHF.

The chain is built from TRBV5-1 and TRBJ2-3; no firm D call. The CDR3 is 12 residues long. Trimming removed 0 bases from V and 5 bases from J, with 4 bases in between. Germline lookup yields CDR1 SGHRS and CDR2 YFSETQ. CDR3 nucleotides: TGCGCCAGCAGCTTGGGGGTAGATACGCAGTATTTT. As protein: CASSLGVDTQYF.

This chain joins TRBV7-9 and TRBJ1-1; 10 nucleotides agree with TRBD1. Germline CDR1 reads SEHNR; CDR2 reads FQNEAQ (reference sequence). V lost 4 bases and J lost 5; bases outside the gene matches: 7. The CDR3 consists of 15 residues. CDR3 DNA sequence: TGTGCCAGCAGCTGGGGACAGGGGATGTGGACTGAAGCTTTCTTT. Protein product: CASSWGQGMWTEAFF. Together with reference TRBV7-9 and TRBJ1-1, the CDR3 gives the full variable domain: DTGVSQNPRHKITKRGQNVTFRCDPISEHNRLYWYRQTLGQGPEFLTYFQNEAQLEKSRLLSDRFSAERPKGSFSTLEIQRTEQGDSAMYLCASSWGQGMWTEAFFGQGTRLTVV.

V usage is TRBV12-3 or TRBV12-4 and J usage is TRBJ2-3, with D unresolved. The CDR3 runs 13 residues. The germline V and J ends were trimmed by 1 base and 4 bases, with 6 bases remaining between them. CDR3 in amino acids: CASSLGSPDTQYF. The DNA of the CDR3 is TGTGCCAGCAGTTTAGGTAGTCCAGATACGCAGTATTTT.

The chain uses TRBV19 and TRBJ1-5; D possibly corresponds to TRBD1 (5 bases). Germline CDR1 and CDR2: LNHDA and SQIVND (reference sequence). Trimming removed 4 bases at V and 6 bases at J, with 16 bases between. The CDR3 is made up of 15 amino acids. The CDR3 spells CASSRYRDEGQPQHF. CDR3 bases: TGTGCCAGTAGTAGATACCGGGACGAGGGTCAGCCCCAGCATTTT.